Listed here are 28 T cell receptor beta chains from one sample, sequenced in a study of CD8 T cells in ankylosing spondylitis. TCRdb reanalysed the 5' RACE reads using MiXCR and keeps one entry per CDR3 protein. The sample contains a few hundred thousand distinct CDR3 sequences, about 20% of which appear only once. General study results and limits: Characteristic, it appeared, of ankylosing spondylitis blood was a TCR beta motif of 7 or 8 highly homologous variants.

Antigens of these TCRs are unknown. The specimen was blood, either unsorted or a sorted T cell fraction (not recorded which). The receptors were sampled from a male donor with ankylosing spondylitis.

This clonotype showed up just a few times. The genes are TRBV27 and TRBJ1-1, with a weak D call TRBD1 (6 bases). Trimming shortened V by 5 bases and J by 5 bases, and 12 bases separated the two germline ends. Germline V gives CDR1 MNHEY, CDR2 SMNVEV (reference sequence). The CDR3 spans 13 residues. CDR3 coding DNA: TGTGCCAGCAGTATCCACAGGGATACTGAAGCTTTCTTT. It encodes CASSIHRDTEAFF.

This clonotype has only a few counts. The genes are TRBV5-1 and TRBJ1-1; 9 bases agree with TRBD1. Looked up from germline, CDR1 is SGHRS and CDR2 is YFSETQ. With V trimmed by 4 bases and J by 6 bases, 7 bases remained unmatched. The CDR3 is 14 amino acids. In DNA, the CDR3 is TGCGCCAGCAGCCCAGACAGGGGGATCTCTGAAGCTTTCTTT. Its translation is CASSPDRGISEAFF.

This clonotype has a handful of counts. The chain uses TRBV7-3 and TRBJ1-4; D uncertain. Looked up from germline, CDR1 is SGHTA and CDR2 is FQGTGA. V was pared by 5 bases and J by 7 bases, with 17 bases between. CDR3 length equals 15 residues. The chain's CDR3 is CASSQSGESGEKLFF. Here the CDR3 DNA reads TGTGCCAGCAGCCAATCCGGGGAGAGCGGTGAAAAACTGTTTTTT.

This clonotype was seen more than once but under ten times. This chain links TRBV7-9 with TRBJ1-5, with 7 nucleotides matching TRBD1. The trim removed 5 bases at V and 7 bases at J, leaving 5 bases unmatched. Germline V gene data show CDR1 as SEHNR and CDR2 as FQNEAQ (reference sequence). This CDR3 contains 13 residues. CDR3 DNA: TGTGCCAGCAGCCGGTCGACAGGGCAGCCCCAGCATTTT. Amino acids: CASSRSTGQPQHF.

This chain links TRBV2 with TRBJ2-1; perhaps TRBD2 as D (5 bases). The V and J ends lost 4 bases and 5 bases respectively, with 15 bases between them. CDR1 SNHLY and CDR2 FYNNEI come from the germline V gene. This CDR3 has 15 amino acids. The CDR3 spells CASSARRTSHNEQFF. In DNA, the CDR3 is TGTGCCAGCAGTGCCCGGAGGACGTCCCACAATGAGCAGTTCTTC.

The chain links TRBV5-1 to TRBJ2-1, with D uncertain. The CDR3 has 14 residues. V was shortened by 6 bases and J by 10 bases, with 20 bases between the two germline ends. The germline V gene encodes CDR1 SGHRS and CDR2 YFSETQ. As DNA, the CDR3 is TGCGCCAGCACCCCCCTAGGAGTACAAAAAGAGCAGTTCTTC. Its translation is CASTPLGVQKEQFF.

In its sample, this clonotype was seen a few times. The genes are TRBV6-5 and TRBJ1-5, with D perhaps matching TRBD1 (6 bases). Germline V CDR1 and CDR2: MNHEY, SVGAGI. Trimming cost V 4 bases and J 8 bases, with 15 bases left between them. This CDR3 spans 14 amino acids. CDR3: CASSSDRPPKPQHF. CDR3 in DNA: TGTGCCAGCAGTTCCGACAGGCCACCAAAGCCCCAGCATTTT.

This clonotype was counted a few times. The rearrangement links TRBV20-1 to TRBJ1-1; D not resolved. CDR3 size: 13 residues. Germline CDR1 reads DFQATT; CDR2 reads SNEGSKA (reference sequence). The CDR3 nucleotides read TGCAGGGCTTCGGGCAACAGGAACACTGAAGCTTTCTTT. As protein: CRASGNRNTEAFF.

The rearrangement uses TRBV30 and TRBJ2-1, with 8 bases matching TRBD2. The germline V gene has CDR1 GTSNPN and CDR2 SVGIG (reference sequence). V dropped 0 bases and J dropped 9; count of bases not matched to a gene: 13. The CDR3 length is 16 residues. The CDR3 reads CAWSVRGGGRLSEQFF. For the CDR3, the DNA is TGTGCCTGGAGTGTAAGAGGCGGCGGGAGGTTGAGTGAGCAGTTCTTC.

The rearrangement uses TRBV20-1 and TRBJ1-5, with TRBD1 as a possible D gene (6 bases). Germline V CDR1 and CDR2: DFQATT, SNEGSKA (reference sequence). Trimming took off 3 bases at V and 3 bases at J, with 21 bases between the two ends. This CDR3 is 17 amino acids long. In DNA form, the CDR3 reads TGCAGTGCTAGCTCGACGGGAACAGGGAGCGACAATCAGCCCCAGCATTTT. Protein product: CSASSTGTGSDNQPQHF.

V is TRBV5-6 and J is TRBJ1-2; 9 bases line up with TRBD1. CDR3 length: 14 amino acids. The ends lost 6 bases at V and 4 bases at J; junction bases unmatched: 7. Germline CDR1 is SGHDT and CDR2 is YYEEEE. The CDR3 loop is CASTLDRGGYGYTF. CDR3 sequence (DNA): TGTGCCAGCACCCTGGACAGGGGTGGCTATGGCTACACCTTC.

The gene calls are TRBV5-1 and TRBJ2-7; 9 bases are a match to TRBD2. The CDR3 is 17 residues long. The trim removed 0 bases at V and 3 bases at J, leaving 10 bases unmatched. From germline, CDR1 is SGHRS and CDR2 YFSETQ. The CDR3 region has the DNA TGCGCCAGCAGCTTGGGACGGTCGGCTAGCGGGGTCTACGAGCAGTACTTC. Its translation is CASSLGRSASGVYEQYF.

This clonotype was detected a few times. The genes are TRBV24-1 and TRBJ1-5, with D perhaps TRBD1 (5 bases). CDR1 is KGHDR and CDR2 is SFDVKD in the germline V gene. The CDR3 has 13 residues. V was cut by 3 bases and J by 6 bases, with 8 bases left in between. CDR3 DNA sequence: TGTGCCACCAGTGATGGGGGGGTTCAGCCCCAGCATTTT. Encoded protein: CATSDGGVQPQHF.

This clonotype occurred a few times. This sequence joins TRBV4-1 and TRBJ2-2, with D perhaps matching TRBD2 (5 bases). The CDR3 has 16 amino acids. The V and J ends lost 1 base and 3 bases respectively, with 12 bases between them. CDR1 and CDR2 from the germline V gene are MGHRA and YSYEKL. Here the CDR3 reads CASSQGASRDTGELFF. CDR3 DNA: TGCGCCAGCAGCCAAGGAGCTAGCCGAGACACCGGGGAGCTGTTTTTT.

CDR3 bases: TGTGCCAGCAGCTTAGATCCCTACAATGAGCAGTTCTTC. It is translated as CASSLDPYNEQFF. The chain couples TRBV11-2 to TRBJ2-1; D is undetermined. The CDR3 consists of 13 residues. V was shortened by 0 bases and J by 2 bases, with 2 bases between the two germline ends. CDR1 SGHAT and CDR2 FQNNGV come from the germline V gene.

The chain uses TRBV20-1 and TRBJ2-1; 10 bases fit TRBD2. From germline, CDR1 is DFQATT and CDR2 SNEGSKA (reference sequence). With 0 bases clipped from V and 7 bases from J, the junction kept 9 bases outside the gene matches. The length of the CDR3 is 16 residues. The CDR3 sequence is CSARDMSSGRPNEQFF. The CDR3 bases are TGCAGTGCTAGAGATATGAGTAGCGGGAGGCCTAATGAGCAGTTCTTC.

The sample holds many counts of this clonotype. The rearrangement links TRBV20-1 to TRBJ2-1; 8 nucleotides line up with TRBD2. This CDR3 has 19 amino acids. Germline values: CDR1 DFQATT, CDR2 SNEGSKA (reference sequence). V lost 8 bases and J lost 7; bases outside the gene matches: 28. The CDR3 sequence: CSLRRAGGSRAGATNEQFF. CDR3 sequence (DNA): TGCAGTCTCCGACGCGCCGGGGGATCTAGAGCGGGAGCGACAAATGAGCAGTTCTTC.

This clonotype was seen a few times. The CDR3 sequence is CASSLGLDTEAFF. The CDR3 DNA follows: TGTGCCAGCAGCTTAGGATTGGACACTGAAGCTTTCTTT. The rearrangement joins TRBV7-9 to TRBJ1-1; D not resolved. This CDR3 comprises 13 residues. V dropped 1 base and J dropped 3 bases, with 6 bases sitting between them. Germline assignment: CDR1 SEHNR and CDR2 FQNEAQ (reference sequence).

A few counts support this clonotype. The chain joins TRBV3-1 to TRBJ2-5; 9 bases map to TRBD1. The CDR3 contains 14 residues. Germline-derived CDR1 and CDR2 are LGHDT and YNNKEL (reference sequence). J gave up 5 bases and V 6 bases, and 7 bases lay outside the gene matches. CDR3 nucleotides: TGTGCCAGCAGACGGACAGGGGCGTCTGAGACCCAGTACTTC. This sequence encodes CASRRTGASETQYF.

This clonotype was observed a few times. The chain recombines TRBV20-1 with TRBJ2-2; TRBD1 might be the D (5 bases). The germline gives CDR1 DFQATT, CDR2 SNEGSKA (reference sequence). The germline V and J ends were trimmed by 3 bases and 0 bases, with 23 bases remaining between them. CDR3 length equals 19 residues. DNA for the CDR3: TGCAGTGCTAGGGTGGTACCTGGATATGGCAGGGCGAACACCGGGGAGCTGTTTTTT. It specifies CSARVVPGYGRANTGELFF.

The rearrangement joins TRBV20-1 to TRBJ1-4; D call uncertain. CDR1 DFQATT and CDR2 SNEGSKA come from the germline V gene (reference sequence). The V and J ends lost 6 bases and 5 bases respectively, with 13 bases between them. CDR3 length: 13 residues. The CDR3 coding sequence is TGCAGTGCCGAAAGGCAGGTGAATGAAAAACTGTTTTTT. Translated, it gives CSAERQVNEKLFF.

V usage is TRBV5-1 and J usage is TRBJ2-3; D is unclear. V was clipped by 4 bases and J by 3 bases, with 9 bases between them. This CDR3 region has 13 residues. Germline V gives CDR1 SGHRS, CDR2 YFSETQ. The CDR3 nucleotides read TGCGCCAGCAGCGTGATCGCGACAGATACGCAGTATTTT. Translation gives CASSVIATDTQYF.

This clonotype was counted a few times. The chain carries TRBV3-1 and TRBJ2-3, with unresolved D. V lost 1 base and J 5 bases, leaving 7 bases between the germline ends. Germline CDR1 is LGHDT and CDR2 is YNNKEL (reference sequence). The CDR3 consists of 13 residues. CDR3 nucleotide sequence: TGTGCCAGCAGCCAAGGAACGGGAGATACGCAGTATTTT. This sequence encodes CASSQGTGDTQYF.

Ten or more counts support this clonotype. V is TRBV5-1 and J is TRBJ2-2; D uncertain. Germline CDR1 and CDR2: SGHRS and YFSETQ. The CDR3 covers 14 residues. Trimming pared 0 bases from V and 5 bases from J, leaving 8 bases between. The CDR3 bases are TGCGCCAGCAGCTTGGTCCCCGGGACCGGGGAGCTGTTTTTT. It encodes CASSLVPGTGELFF.

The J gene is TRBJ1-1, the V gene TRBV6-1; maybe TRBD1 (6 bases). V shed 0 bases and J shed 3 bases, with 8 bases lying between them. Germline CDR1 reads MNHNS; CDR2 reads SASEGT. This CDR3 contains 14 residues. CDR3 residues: CASSEAGGHTEAFF. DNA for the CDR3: TGTGCCAGCAGTGAAGCCGGGGGCCACACTGAAGCTTTCTTT.

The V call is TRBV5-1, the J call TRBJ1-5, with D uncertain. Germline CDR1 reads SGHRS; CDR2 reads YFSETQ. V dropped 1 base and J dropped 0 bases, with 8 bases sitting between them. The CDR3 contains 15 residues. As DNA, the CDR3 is TGCGCCAGCAGCTTGTTAGGGAATAGCAATCAGCCCCAGCATTTT. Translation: CASSLLGNSNQPQHF.

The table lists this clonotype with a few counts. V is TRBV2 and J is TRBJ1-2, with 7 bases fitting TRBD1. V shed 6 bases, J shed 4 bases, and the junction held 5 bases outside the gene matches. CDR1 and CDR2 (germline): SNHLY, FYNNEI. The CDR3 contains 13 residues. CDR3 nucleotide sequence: TGTGCCAGCAGCGGACAGGCGATCTATGGCTACACCTTC. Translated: CASSGQAIYGYTF.

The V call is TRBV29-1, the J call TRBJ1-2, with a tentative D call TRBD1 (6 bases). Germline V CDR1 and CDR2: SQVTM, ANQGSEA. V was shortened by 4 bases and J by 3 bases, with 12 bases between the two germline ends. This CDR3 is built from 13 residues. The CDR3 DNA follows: TGCAGCGTTGTACGGGGGCGCGACTATGGCTACACCTTC. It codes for CSVVRGRDYGYTF.